This T cell receptor (beta chain) was captured by sequencing in a study of cytomegalovirus exposure and HLA in healthy donors. Study-wide results and caveats: Cytomegalovirus-associated TCR beta chains were listed, numbering roughly 150.

On this clone: Its cognate antigen is unknown.

The PCR employed 60 Vbeta primers together with 13 Jbeta primers. The assay was immunoSEQ multiplex PCR, and TCRdb's table has in-frame clones only and misses some. The data hold roughly 150,000 clones, with around 73% observed a single time. V lost 3 bases, J lost 2 bases, and 4 bases stayed unmatched. The CDR3 is 15 residues long. Germline V gene data show CDR1 as MGHRA and CDR2 as YSYEKL. The J gene is TRBJ2-7, the V gene TRBV4-1; 10 nucleotides align to TRBD1. This TCR was sampled from a male donor in good health and CMV-seronegative. The sample taken for sequencing was PBMCs. CDR3 sequence (DNA): TGCGCCAGCAGCCACGGACAGGGGGGAACCTACGAGCAGTACTTC. Protein sequence: CASSHGQGGTYEQYF.